These 10 T cell receptor beta chains came from one sample sequenced in a study of cytomegalovirus exposure and HLA in healthy donors. Vbeta (60) and Jbeta (13) primers were used in the PCR. Produced via immunoSEQ multiplex PCR; TCRdb's table is partial and in-frame only. The table lists 130,000 to 150,000 clones, 82% of them singletons, with roughly 3.4% in the top ten. Material for sequencing was PBMCs. Receptor source: a male donor in good health and CMV-seronegative.

The V gene is TRBV28, the J gene TRBJ1-5; no definite D call. Germline CDR1 and CDR2: MDHEN and SYDVKM. Trimming took 6 bases from V and 6 from J, leaving 9 bases between them. This CDR3 region has 12 residues. The CDR3 loop is CASSQGSQPQHF. CDR3 DNA sequence: TGTGCCAGCAGCCAAGGGAGTCAGCCCCAGCATTTT.

The V gene is TRBV4-3, the J gene TRBJ2-3, with a weak D call TRBD2 (6 bases). V was cut by 0 bases and J by 5 bases, with 21 bases left in between. This CDR3 contains 18 residues. Germline values: CDR1 LGHNA, CDR2 YSLEER. CDR3 DNA sequence: TGCGCCAGCAGCCAAGATTCGGGCGCTAGCGCCCCTTTAGATACGCAGTATTTT. It codes for CASSQDSGASAPLDTQYF.

The chain recombines TRBV30 with TRBJ2-1, with 8 bases fitting TRBD2. Germline assignment: CDR1 GTSNPN and CDR2 SVGIG (reference sequence). The CDR3 extends over 15 amino acids. Unmatched junction bases numbered 3, after V lost 0 bases and J lost 2 bases. In nucleotides, the CDR3 is TGTGCCTGGAGTGTTCAGGGACTAGCCTACAATGAGCAGTTCTTC. It specifies CAWSVQGLAYNEQFF.

The chain combines TRBV30 with TRBJ2-2, with 14 bases lining up with TRBD2. CDR1 and CDR2 (germline): GTSNPN, SVGIG (reference sequence). V was clipped by 0 bases and J by 6 bases; unmatched bases: 9. The CDR3 extends over 18 amino acids. The CDR3 DNA reads as TGTGCCTGGAGTGTACGACTAGCGGGAGGGCCGAGGGCCGGGGAGCTGTTTTTT. This translates into CAWSVRLAGGPRAGELFF.

The V gene is TRBV27, the J gene TRBJ1-1; the D gene is possibly TRBD1 (5 bases). The V end lost 3 bases, the J end lost 2 bases, and 7 bases lay between the germline ends. Germline CDR1 and CDR2: MNHEY and SMNVEV (reference sequence). This CDR3 contains 13 residues. The CDR3 nucleotides are TGTGCCAGCAGTTTTCAGGGTAACACTGAAGCTTTCTTT. Amino acid sequence: CASSFQGNTEAFF.

The V call is TRBV25-1, the J call TRBJ2-3; D is unresolved. The germline V and J ends were trimmed by 2 bases and 6 bases, with 12 bases remaining between them. CDR3 length equals 14 residues. Germline V gives CDR1 MGHDK, CDR2 SYGVNS. CDR3 nucleotide sequence: TGTGCCAGCAGTGAAGACTCCCCGAGGGATACGCAGTATTTT. It translates to CASSEDSPRDTQYF.

The genes are TRBV2 and TRBJ2-2; 8 bases match TRBD1. This CDR3 contains 15 residues. Germline loops: CDR1 SNHLY, CDR2 FYNNEI. The trim removed 6 bases at V and 6 bases at J, leaving 9 bases unmatched. For the CDR3, the DNA is TGTGCCAGCAGCCGGACAGGGTTGTACGCCGGGGAGCTGTTTTTT. It codes for CASSRTGLYAGELFF.

The rearrangement links TRBV6-5 to TRBJ2-6, with D tentatively TRBD1 (6 bases). Germline CDR1 reads MNHEY; CDR2 reads SVGAGI. Trimming cost V 6 bases and J 1 base, with 10 bases left between them. The CDR3 runs 15 residues. CDR3 residues: CASRSQGSGANVLTF. The DNA of the CDR3 is TGTGCCAGCAGGTCCCAGGGGTCTGGGGCCAACGTCCTGACTTTC.

The chain's CDR3 is CASSRLAEKYNEQFF. CDR3 sequence (DNA): TGCGCCAGCAGCCGACTAGCGGAGAAATACAATGAGCAGTTCTTC. V usage is TRBV4-1 and J usage is TRBJ2-1, with TRBD2 matching 9 bases. Germline V gene data show CDR1 as MGHRA and CDR2 as YSYEKL. The CDR3 extends over 15 amino acids. V was clipped by 4 bases and J by 4 bases; unmatched bases: 5.

The chain recombines TRBV4-1 with TRBJ2-7; TRBD1 matches 11 bases. Germline CDR1 MGHRA, CDR2 YSYEKL. The V gene end was trimmed by 3 bases and the J gene end by 7 bases; junction bases not matched to a gene: 5. The CDR3 sequence is 14 residues long. CDR3 loop: CASSHVGQGGEQYF. The DNA for the CDR3 is TGCGCCAGCAGCCACGTGGGACAGGGGGGTGAGCAGTACTTC.